Shown below are 10 T cell receptor beta chains from a single sample sequenced in a study of regulatory T cells in long-lasting Graves disease. Time point described: newly diagnosed GD, antithyroid drugs for less than 3 months. Generation of the TCR library employed RNA extracted from PBMCs. Arm-PCR of CDR3 regions and iRepertoire HTBI primers were used to build TCR beta libraries. Via MiXCR, TCRdb re-called the multiplex PCR reads, giving one row per CDR3 protein. The table has hundreds of thousands of distinct CDR3 sequences, about 15% seen once. The same data also contributed to another study, on T cells in Graves' hyperthyroidism and ophthalmopathy.

The sample was peripheral blood mononuclear cells (PBMCs), taken at new diagnosis, from a patient treated with antithyroid drugs. The receptor set was obtained from a woman aged 30 to 39 with Graves disease.

About this clonotype itself: A much larger clone lies a single base off, so this may be a read error. The chain carries TRBV11-2 and TRBJ2-7; weak D call: TRBD2 (6 bases). In germline, CDR1 is SGHAT, CDR2 FQNNGV. V was pared by 5 bases and J by 7 bases, with 18 bases between. This CDR3 contains 14 residues. Here the CDR3 reads CASSPRLVSNEQYF. CDR3 coding DNA: TGTGCCAGCAGCCCAAGACTAGTTTCTAATGAGCAGTACTTC. Supplemented by reference TRBV11-2 and TRBJ2-7, the full variable domain reads EAGVAQSPRYKIIEKRQSVAFWCNPISGHATLYWYQQILGQGPKLLIQFQNNGVVDDSQLPKDRFSAERLKGVDSTLKIQPAKLEDSAVYLCASSPRLVSNEQYFGPGTRLTVT.

This clonotype was detected ten times or more. This chain uses TRBV20-1 with TRBJ1-1; 12 nucleotides line up with TRBD1. The V gene's germline CDR1 is DFQATT and CDR2 SNEGSKA (reference sequence). Trimming at V came to 3 bases and at J to 1 base, leaving 9 bases not matched to a gene. This CDR3 is built from 17 residues. In nucleotides, the CDR3 is TGCAGTGCTAGCCTAACCGGGACAGGGGGCAGGAACACTGAAGCTTTCTTT. Its translation is CSASLTGTGGRNTEAFF.

This clonotype was counted ten times or more. The V gene is TRBV2, the J gene TRBJ1-4; perhaps TRBD1 as D (5 bases). V gave up 4 bases and J gave up 7 bases, with 16 bases separating them. From germline, CDR1 is SNHLY and CDR2 FYNNEI. The CDR3 sequence is 15 residues long. CDR3 in DNA: TGTGCCAGCAGTGGGGTGGGGCAACGCAGTGAAAAACTGTTTTTT. It is translated as CASSGVGQRSEKLFF.

This clonotype was detected ten times or more. The rearrangement links TRBV12-3 or TRBV12-4 to TRBJ2-5; 10 bases are shared with TRBD1. The CDR3 contains 14 residues. Unmatched junction bases numbered 8, after V lost 3 bases and J lost 10 bases. This CDR3 reads CASSFRTGGRFQYF. The CDR3, as DNA: TGTGCCAGCAGTTTTCGGACAGGGGGGAGATTCCAGTACTTC.

J is TRBJ2-7 and V is TRBV4-3; the D is unclear. V lost 1 base and J lost 2, with 6 bases in between. The germline CDR1 and CDR2 sequences are LGHNA and YSLEER. The CDR3 sequence is 13 residues long. This CDR3 is CASSQVITYEQYF. The CDR3 bases are TGCGCCAGCAGCCAAGTTATAACCTACGAGCAGTACTTC.

The chain combines TRBV27 with TRBJ2-3, with 9 bases aligning to TRBD1. The CDR3 sequence is 17 residues long. J lost 2 bases, V lost 5 bases, and 11 bases had no gene match. The germline V gene encodes CDR1 MNHEY and CDR2 SMNVEV (reference sequence). The CDR3 nucleotides read TGTGCCAGCAGTGTCCTGACGGACAGGGGACTCACAGATACGCAGTATTTT. Translation gives CASSVLTDRGLTDTQYF.

This clonotype occurred many times. The chain joins TRBV18 to TRBJ2-7; D is ambiguous. Trimming removed 6 bases from V and 6 bases from J, with 9 bases in between. The CDR3 is 11 residues long. Germline V gene sequence: CDR1 KGHSH, CDR2 LQKENI. CDR3 region: CASSRTLEQYF. For the CDR3, the DNA is TGTGCCAGCTCCCGTACCCTCGAGCAGTACTTC.

This clonotype appeared a few times. This chain links TRBV19 with TRBJ2-7, with 7 nucleotides matching TRBD2. CDR1 is LNHDA and CDR2 is SQIVND in the germline V gene (reference sequence). The V segment lost 4 bases and the J segment 7 bases; nucleotides outside the gene matches: 10. This CDR3 is 14 amino acids long. CDR3 nucleotide sequence: TGTGCCAGTAGTACGCCCGGGAGGATCTTGGAGCAGTACTTC. Residues: CASSTPGRILEQYF.

This clonotype was counted many times. The V call is TRBV10-3, the J call TRBJ2-3; either TRBD1 or TRBD2 may supply D (5 bases each). CDR1 is ENHRY, CDR2 SYGVKD, per germline. The V end lost 3 bases, the J end lost 6 bases, and 16 bases lay between the germline ends. The CDR3 sequence is 15 residues long. CDR3 DNA: TGTGCCATCAGTGACCTCTTGAGGGGAACGGATACGCAGTATTTT. It yields the protein CAISDLLRGTDTQYF.

J is TRBJ1-2 and V is TRBV7-9; TRBD1 matches at 8 bases. The CDR3 runs 16 residues. Per germline, CDR1 SEHNR and CDR2 FQNEAQ (reference sequence). V gave up 5 bases and J gave up 4 bases; unmatched junction bases: 12. CDR3 sequence (DNA): TGTGCCAGCAGCCCCGCACTGGCCGGGACAGGCTATGGCTACACCTTC. It translates to CASSPALAGTGYGYTF. Combining the CDR3 with reference TRBV7-9 and TRBJ1-2 gives the whole variable domain DTGVSQNPRHKITKRGQNVTFRCDPISEHNRLYWYRQTLGQGPEFLTYFQNEAQLEKSRLLSDRFSAERPKGSFSTLEIQRTEQGDSAMYLCASSPALAGTGYGYTFGSGTRLTVV.